Given below is one T cell receptor beta chain in context. Its target is unknown. The sample belongs to a study of regulatory T cells in long-lasting Graves disease. Study details: The definition of persistent Graves' disease was over 5 years of antithyroid drugs with positive TSH receptor antibodies. Study outcomes and limitations: Fewer public clonotypes were shared by new patients (966) than by persistent patients (about 2,500). The study found TRBV28, TRBJ1-2 and TRBJ2-5 favored in persistent disease. It is possible that accuracy was reduced by the small size of the sample.

The TCR beta library used iRepertoire HTBI primers with Arm-PCR amplification of CDR3. TCRdb called the multiplex PCR reads again in MiXCR, with one record for every CDR3 protein. The table has about 290,000 distinct CDR3 sequences, 20% to 25% seen once. V lost 6 bases and J 3 bases, leaving 14 bases between the germline ends. Germline V lookup: CDR1 MNHNS, CDR2 SASEGT. The CDR3 totals 15 residues. Documented time point: persistent/refractory GD, antithyroid drugs over 5 years with positive TRAb. Isolated PBMC RNA provided the starting material for the TCR library. This chain joins TRBV6-1 and TRBJ1-4; weak D call: TRBD1 (6 bases). This receptor was obtained from a female donor with Graves disease. Here the sequenced sample was peripheral blood mononuclear cells (PBMCs), taken when the disease was refractory, from a patient treated with antithyroid drugs. The CDR3 DNA reads as TGTGCCAGCAGACGACTACAGGGATCTAATGAAAAACTGTTTTTT. This codes for CASRRLQGSNEKLFF.